Listed below are T cell receptor beta chains from one sample, sequenced in a study of blood T cell repertoires in COVID-19. The method was immunoSEQ multiplex PCR; TCRdb's version includes in-frame clones alone and lacks a portion of them. The sample has about 300,000 clones; about nine tenths are singletons. Specimen: peripheral blood. The receptor set was obtained from a woman in her twenties or thirties who had recovered from COVID-19. CDR3s include the opening cysteine and the closing phenylalanine or tryptophan. The D gene is left open where the match is weak. Clone size is stated in some rows and not others, as once, few, many or a class when expanded.

size,J,V,D,CDR3,DNA
NA,TRBJ2-2,TRBV5-8,TRBD2,CASSLESGGASGELFF,TGTGCCAGCAGCTTGGAGAGCGGGGGGGCCTCTGGGGAGCTGTTTTTT
NA,TRBJ1-1,TRBV12-3/TRBV12-4,TRBD1,CASSLRTGTEAFF,TGTGCCAGCAGTTTAAGGACAGGGACTGAAGCTTTCTTT
NA,TRBJ2-1,TRBV5-1,TRBD1,CASSPHEGTGIYNEQFF,TGCGCCAGCAGCCCGCACGAAGGGACAGGGATCTACAATGAGCAGTTCTTC
NA,TRBJ1-5,TRBV6-6,NA,CASSSNQPQHF,TGTGCCAGCAGTTCGAATCAGCCCCAGCATTTT
NA,TRBJ1-4,TRBV10-1,NA,CARYFITNEKLFF,TGCGCCAGGTACTTCATCACTAATGAAAAACTGTTTTTT
NA,TRBJ1-2,TRBV9,NA,CASSVEYGDGYTF,TGTGCCAGCAGCGTCGAATACGGTGATGGCTACACCTTC
NA,TRBJ1-1,TRBV28,TRBD1,CASSLPRGRTEAFF,TGTGCCAGCAGTTTACCCAGGGGGCGGACTGAAGCTTTCTTT
NA,TRBJ1-4,TRBV2,NA,CASKAQGQTNEKLFF,TGTGCCAGCAAGGCGCAGGGGCAGACTAATGAAAAACTGTTTTTT
NA,TRBJ2-7,TRBV7-9,NA,CASTPRGGSYEQYF,TGTGCCAGCACCCCCAGGGGCGGTTCCTACGAGCAGTACTTC
NA,TRBJ1-6,TRBV5-1,TRBD1,CASSVLPGQGNSPLHF,TGCGCCAGCAGCGTCTTACCGGGACAGGGGAATTCACCCCTCCACTTT
NA,TRBJ2-7,TRBV29-1,NA,CSGGDSYEQYF,TGCAGCGGGGGAGACAGTTACGAGCAGTACTTC
NA,TRBJ1-4,TRBV19,NA,CASHRHSATNEKLFF,TGTGCCAGTCACAGGCATTCCGCAACTAATGAAAAACTGTTTTTT
NA,TRBJ1-1,TRBV9,TRBD1,CASSVAQGAWTEAFF,TGTGCCAGCAGCGTAGCCCAGGGGGCGTGGACTGAAGCTTTCTTT
NA,TRBJ2-3,TRBV27,NA,CASSSLGTWGLTDTQYF,TGTGCCAGCAGCTCATTGGGCACATGGGGGCTCACAGATACGCAGTATTTT
NA,TRBJ2-1,TRBV4-1,TRBD1,CASSQELQGGGEQFF,TGCGCCAGCAGCCAAGAATTACAGGGGGGCGGGGAGCAGTTCTTC
NA,TRBJ2-7,TRBV6-5,NA,CASIQPRGRGDEQYF,TGTGCCAGCATCCAACCCAGGGGTCGCGGAGACGAGCAGTACTTC
NA,TRBJ2-7,TRBV4-2,TRBD1,CASSQGDRADEQYF,TGTGCCAGCAGCCAAGGAGACAGGGCCGACGAGCAGTACTTC
NA,TRBJ1-3,TRBV29-1,TRBD1,CSVRADRDPGNTIYF,TGCAGCGTTCGTGCCGACAGGGACCCTGGAAACACCATATATTTT
NA,TRBJ2-7,TRBV19,NA,CASSFLDREERYF,TGTGCCAGTAGTTTCCTCGACAGGGAGGAGCGGTACTTC
NA,TRBJ2-5,TRBV5-4,TRBD1,CASSFRQGTSEGQYF,TGTGCCAGCAGCTTCCGACAGGGGACCTCAGAGGGCCAGTACTTC
NA,TRBJ2-5,TRBV30,NA,CAGGGSQETQYF,TGTGCGGGGGGTGGCAGCCAAGAGACCCAGTACTTC
NA,TRBJ1-5,TRBV20-1,NA,CSAISRGPQHF,TGCAGTGCTATCAGCCGAGGGCCCCAGCATTTT
NA,TRBJ2-3,TRBV9,TRBD2,CASSVISGGALPDTQYF,TGTGCCAGCAGCGTAATTAGCGGGGGGGCCCTCCCAGATACGCAGTATTTT
NA,TRBJ2-1,TRBV6-6,NA,CASSPSDEQFF,TGTGCCAGCAGTCCTTCTGATGAGCAGTTCTTC
NA,TRBJ1-2,TRBV6-5,TRBD1,CASSAGTDSNYGYTF,TGTGCCAGCAGCGCCGGGACAGACTCTAACTATGGCTACACCTTC
NA,TRBJ2-7,TRBV9,TRBD1,CASSLRQGSYEQYF,TGTGCCAGCAGCCTCCGACAGGGCTCCTACGAGCAGTACTTC
once,TRBJ2-7,TRBV28,TRBD2,CASSLAGLTYEQYF,TGTGCCAGCAGCTTAGCGGGGTTAACGTACGAGCAGTACTTC
NA,TRBJ1-5,TRBV15,NA,CATSRRGNQPQHF,TGTGCCACCAGCAGACGGGGCAATCAGCCCCAGCATTTT
NA,TRBJ1-5,TRBV27,NA,CASSFPGGPQHF,TGTGCCAGCAGTTTCCCGGGTGGGCCCCAGCATTTT
NA,TRBJ1-5,TRBV29-1,NA,CSVGQELNQPQHF,TGCAGCGTTGGACAGGAGCTCAATCAGCCCCAGCATTTT
NA,TRBJ1-5,TRBV7-2,NA,CASSLEGGAQHF,TGTGCCAGCAGCTTAGAGGGAGGGGCCCAGCATTTT
NA,TRBJ2-7,TRBV4-2,TRBD2,CASSQTSGSSYEQYF,TGTGCCAGCAGCCAAACTAGCGGTAGCTCCTACGAGCAGTACTTC
once,TRBJ2-5,TRBV5-4,TRBD1,CASSSFGQAKETQYF,TGTGCCAGCAGCTCCTTCGGACAGGCCAAAGAGACCCAGTACTTC
once,TRBJ2-4,TRBV28,NA,CASSLGRLHIQYF,TGTGCCAGCAGCTTAGGTCGACTACACATTCAGTACTTC
NA,TRBJ1-5,TRBV19,NA,CASSQDRRNQPQHF,TGTGCCAGTAGTCAAGATAGGAGGAATCAGCCCCAGCATTTT
NA,TRBJ2-1,TRBV29-1,NA,CSVGRDAQRQFF,TGCAGCGTCGGGCGGGACGCCCAGAGGCAGTTCTTC
few,TRBJ1-5,TRBV19,TRBD1,CASSSQGGQPQHF,TGTGCCAGTAGCAGCCAGGGGGGTCAGCCCCAGCATTTT
NA,TRBJ1-2,TRBV4-3,NA,CASSQVGQGTGYGYTF,TGCGCCAGCAGCCAAGTTGGGCAGGGCACTGGCTATGGCTACACCTTC
NA,TRBJ2-3,TRBV19,NA,CATADRSTDTQYF,TGTGCCACTGCGGACAGAAGCACAGATACGCAGTATTTT
NA,TRBJ1-2,TRBV6-1,NA,CASSEEPGSYGYTF,TGTGCCAGCAGTGAAGAGCCGGGGAGCTATGGCTACACCTTC
many,TRBJ2-5,TRBV7-3,TRBD1,CASSPTGLQETQYF,TGTGCCAGCAGCCCGACAGGGCTCCAAGAGACCCAGTACTTC
NA,TRBJ1-4,TRBV28,NA,CASTLGVNEKLFF,TGTGCCAGCACCCTAGGGGTTAATGAAAAACTGTTTTTT
NA,TRBJ2-5,TRBV5-4,TRBD2,CASSTQRGGGETQYF,TGTGCCAGCAGCACCCAGCGGGGGGGCGGAGAGACCCAGTACTTC
NA,TRBJ2-5,TRBV11-2,TRBD1,CASSTGQGQTQYF,TGTGCCAGCAGCACAGGACAGGGGCAGACCCAGTACTTC
once,TRBJ1-2,TRBV18,TRBD1,CASSRGQGSGYTF,TGTGCCAGCTCGCGGGGACAGGGTTCCGGCTACACCTTC
NA,TRBJ1-4,TRBV2,TRBD1,CASSLTGAPNEKLFF,TGTGCCAGCAGTCTAACAGGGGCCCCTAATGAAAAACTGTTTTTT
once,TRBJ2-3,TRBV11-1,TRBD2,CASSLEAGVPPQYF,TGTGCCAGCAGCTTAGAAGCGGGGGTACCCCCGCAGTATTTT
NA,TRBJ2-7,TRBV28,NA,CASSLSGHPYEQYF,TGTGCCAGCAGTTTATCGGGACACCCATACGAGCAGTACTTC
few,TRBJ1-2,TRBV5-6,TRBD1,CASKGAGYGYTF,TGTGCCAGTAAGGGGGCAGGCTATGGCTACACCTTC
NA,TRBJ1-4,TRBV30,TRBD1,CAWSARQGNEKLFF,TGTGCCTGGAGTGCTCGACAGGGGAATGAAAAACTGTTTTTT
few,TRBJ2-5,TRBV28,NA,CASRIIGHLETQYF,TGTGCCAGCAGGATCATAGGACATTTAGAGACCCAGTACTTC
NA,TRBJ2-7,TRBV18,NA,CASSPGLSYEQYF,TGTGCCAGCTCACCCGGTCTATCCTACGAGCAGTACTTC